The rows below give T cell receptor beta chains drawn from one sample of a study of OX40 agonist ivuxolimab in advanced cancers. TCRdb's table, derived via immunoSEQ multiplex PCR, lists solely in-frame clones and lacks some. The profile shows roughly 70,000 clones, roughly 85% of them singletons. The sample here was CD4+ or CD8+ T cells sorted from blood, taken in a trial of the OX40 agonist ivuxolimab. Source of these receptors: an adult with an advanced solid tumor such as melanoma, head and neck, liver or kidney cancer. CDR3s include the opening cysteine and the closing phenylalanine or tryptophan. The D gene is left open where the match is weak. A row's size may be missing; if present it is once, few, many or a size class.

clone_size: NA
j_call: TRBJ2-7
cdr3_length: 14
v_call: TRBV6-5
d_call: TRBD1
cdr3_aa: CASSPDDRAYEQYF
cdr3_nt: TGTGCCAGCAGCCCTGATGACAGGGCCTACGAGCAGTACTTC

clone_size: NA
j_call: TRBJ1-4
cdr3_length: 14
v_call: TRBV11-2
d_call: TRBD1
cdr3_aa: CASRMGQSNEKLFF
cdr3_nt: TGTGCCAGCAGAATGGGACAGTCTAATGAAAAACTGTTTTTT

clone_size: NA
j_call: TRBJ1-2
cdr3_length: 13
v_call: TRBV6-1
d_call: NA
cdr3_aa: CANRRVGLGGYTF
cdr3_nt: TGTGCCAATAGGCGGGTCGGGCTAGGTGGCTACACCTTC

clone_size: NA
j_call: TRBJ2-7
cdr3_length: 12
v_call: TRBV2
d_call: TRBD1
cdr3_aa: CASRMDRAEQYF
cdr3_nt: TGTGCCAGCAGGATGGACAGGGCCGAGCAGTACTTC

clone_size: NA
j_call: TRBJ1-3
cdr3_length: 15
v_call: TRBV6-1
d_call: NA
cdr3_aa: CASSESRASGNTIYF
cdr3_nt: TGTGCCAGCAGTGAAAGCCGGGCCTCTGGAAACACCATATATTTT

clone_size: few
j_call: TRBJ1-1
cdr3_length: 13
v_call: TRBV18
d_call: NA
cdr3_aa: CASSPRGEGEAFF
cdr3_nt: TGTGCCAGCTCACCAAGGGGGGAAGGGGAAGCTTTCTTT

clone_size: NA
j_call: TRBJ2-3
cdr3_length: 16
v_call: TRBV28
d_call: NA
cdr3_aa: CASSLTGAGHTDTQYF
cdr3_nt: TGTGCCAGCAGTTTAACGGGGGCCGGGCACACAGATACGCAGTATTTT

clone_size: NA
j_call: TRBJ2-4
cdr3_length: 16
v_call: TRBV19
d_call: TRBD1
cdr3_aa: CASSIPGTGEKNIQYF
cdr3_nt: TGTGCCAGTAGTATCCCCGGGACAGGGGAAAAAAACATTCAGTACTTC

clone_size: NA
j_call: TRBJ2-7
cdr3_length: 17
v_call: TRBV11-2
d_call: TRBD2
cdr3_aa: CASSFGLAGRTRAEQYF
cdr3_nt: TGTGCCAGCAGCTTCGGACTAGCGGGACGGACACGAGCCGAGCAGTACTTC

clone_size: few
j_call: TRBJ2-7
cdr3_length: 12
v_call: TRBV6-5
d_call: NA
cdr3_aa: CASRKSLYEQYF
cdr3_nt: TGTGCCAGCCGAAAATCCCTCTACGAGCAGTACTTC

clone_size: few
j_call: TRBJ1-1
cdr3_length: 13
v_call: TRBV5-1
d_call: NA
cdr3_aa: CASSALRNTEAFF
cdr3_nt: TGCGCCAGCAGCGCACTCAGGAACACTGAAGCTTTCTTT

clone_size: NA
j_call: TRBJ2-2
cdr3_length: 14
v_call: TRBV7-3
d_call: NA
cdr3_aa: CASRPAPSTGELFF
cdr3_nt: TGTGCCAGCAGGCCGGCCCCGTCAACCGGGGAGCTGTTTTTT

clone_size: NA
j_call: TRBJ2-2
cdr3_length: 14
v_call: TRBV7-2
d_call: NA
cdr3_aa: CASSLALTTGELFF
cdr3_nt: TGTGCCAGCAGCTTAGCTCTCACCACCGGGGAGCTGTTTTTT

clone_size: NA
j_call: TRBJ1-4
cdr3_length: 15
v_call: TRBV5-1
d_call: NA
cdr3_aa: CASSLVRGENEKLFF
cdr3_nt: TGCGCCAGCAGCTTGGTGCGGGGGGAGAATGAAAAACTGTTTTTT

clone_size: NA
j_call: TRBJ2-1
cdr3_length: 15
v_call: TRBV15
d_call: NA
cdr3_aa: CATSRDGVGGHEQFF
cdr3_nt: TGTGCCACCAGCAGAGATGGAGTGGGGGGCCATGAGCAGTTCTTC

clone_size: NA
j_call: TRBJ2-4
cdr3_length: 19
v_call: TRBV19
d_call: TRBD1
cdr3_aa: CASSIDLGQGGLIKNIQYF
cdr3_nt: TGTGCCAGTAGTATAGATCTGGGACAGGGCGGGTTAATCAAAAACATTCAGTACTTC

clone_size: NA
j_call: TRBJ2-1
cdr3_length: 16
v_call: TRBV27
d_call: TRBD2
cdr3_aa: CASRVRLAGGNNEQFF
cdr3_nt: TGTGCCAGCCGAGTTCGATTAGCGGGGGGGAACAATGAGCAGTTCTTC

clone_size: NA
j_call: TRBJ1-1
cdr3_length: 18
v_call: TRBV4-1
d_call: NA
cdr3_aa: CASSQDPSQGAAGTEAFF
cdr3_nt: TGCGCCAGCAGCCAAGATCCGTCCCAGGGAGCCGCGGGGACTGAAGCTTTCTTT

clone_size: NA
j_call: TRBJ2-5
cdr3_length: 15
v_call: TRBV5-1
d_call: TRBD2
cdr3_aa: CASSFTSGGPETQYF
cdr3_nt: TGCGCCAGCAGCTTTACTAGCGGGGGGCCGGAGACCCAGTACTTC

clone_size: NA
j_call: TRBJ1-5
cdr3_length: 19
v_call: TRBV7-9
d_call: NA
cdr3_aa: CASSLSLGGQTYSNQPQHF
cdr3_nt: TGTGCCAGCAGCTTATCGCTCGGAGGGCAGACCTATAGCAATCAGCCCCAGCATTTT

clone_size: NA
j_call: TRBJ2-7
cdr3_length: 12
v_call: TRBV11-3
d_call: NA
cdr3_aa: CASSLDGYEQYF
cdr3_nt: TGTGCCAGCAGCTTAGATGGCTACGAGCAGTACTTC

clone_size: few
j_call: TRBJ1-2
cdr3_length: 15
v_call: TRBV5-4
d_call: TRBD1
cdr3_aa: CASSSLQTGLDGYTF
cdr3_nt: TGTGCCAGCAGCTCCTTACAGACAGGGCTAGATGGCTACACCTTC

clone_size: NA
j_call: TRBJ1-6
cdr3_length: 15
v_call: TRBV5-1
d_call: TRBD1
cdr3_aa: CASKLQGAENSPLHF
cdr3_nt: TGCGCCAGCAAGTTACAGGGGGCGGAAAATTCACCCCTCCACTTT

clone_size: NA
j_call: TRBJ2-5
cdr3_length: 17
v_call: TRBV2
d_call: TRBD2
cdr3_aa: CASSARTSGRVRETQYF
cdr3_nt: TGTGCCAGCAGTGCCCGGACTAGCGGGAGGGTCCGAGAGACCCAGTACTTC

clone_size: NA
j_call: TRBJ1-1
cdr3_length: 18
v_call: TRBV14
d_call: TRBD1
cdr3_aa: CASSQDPTGDAMNTEAFF
cdr3_nt: TGTGCCAGCAGCCAAGACCCGACAGGGGACGCCATGAACACTGAAGCTTTCTTT

clone_size: NA
j_call: TRBJ2-1
cdr3_length: 11
v_call: TRBV30
d_call: NA
cdr3_aa: CAWSPHDEQFF
cdr3_nt: TGTGCCTGGAGTCCCCATGATGAGCAGTTCTTC

clone_size: NA
j_call: TRBJ2-1
cdr3_length: 16
v_call: TRBV18
d_call: TRBD2
cdr3_aa: CASSRGLAGGVDEQFF
cdr3_nt: TGTGCCAGCTCACGGGGACTAGCGGGAGGAGTCGATGAGCAGTTCTTC

clone_size: NA
j_call: TRBJ2-7
cdr3_length: 16
v_call: TRBV18
d_call: TRBD1
cdr3_aa: CASSRGQVEISYEQYF
cdr3_nt: TGTGCCAGCTCAAGGGGACAGGTCGAAATCTCCTACGAGCAGTACTTC

clone_size: NA
j_call: TRBJ1-6
cdr3_length: 14
v_call: TRBV6-1
d_call: NA
cdr3_aa: CASSAGPYNSPLHF
cdr3_nt: TGTGCCAGCTCGGCAGGCCCCTATAATTCACCCCTCCACTTT

clone_size: NA
j_call: TRBJ1-1
cdr3_length: 12
v_call: TRBV28
d_call: NA
cdr3_aa: CASSLREIEAFF
cdr3_nt: TGTGCCAGCAGTTTAAGAGAAATCGAAGCTTTCTTT

clone_size: NA
j_call: TRBJ1-5
cdr3_length: 14
v_call: TRBV2
d_call: NA
cdr3_aa: CASKARVSNQPQHF
cdr3_nt: TGTGCCAGCAAGGCTAGGGTCAGCAATCAGCCCCAGCATTTT

clone_size: NA
j_call: TRBJ2-5
cdr3_length: 15
v_call: TRBV6-6
d_call: NA
cdr3_aa: CASRPGGATFQTQYF
cdr3_nt: TGTGCCAGCAGGCCCGGGGGAGCGACATTCCAGACCCAGTACTTC

clone_size: once
j_call: TRBJ2-1
cdr3_length: 13
v_call: TRBV4-2
d_call: NA
cdr3_aa: CASSRASLNEQFF
cdr3_nt: TGTGCCAGCAGTCGCGCCAGCCTCAATGAGCAGTTCTTC

clone_size: NA
j_call: TRBJ2-5
cdr3_length: 15
v_call: TRBV7-8
d_call: NA
cdr3_aa: CASSLAGSLQETQYF
cdr3_nt: TGTGCCAGCAGCTTGGCCGGGTCCCTCCAAGAGACCCAGTACTTC

clone_size: few
j_call: TRBJ1-1
cdr3_length: 12
v_call: TRBV30
d_call: NA
cdr3_aa: CAWKPMNTEAFF
cdr3_nt: TGTGCCTGGAAGCCTATGAACACTGAAGCTTTCTTT

clone_size: NA
j_call: TRBJ2-5
cdr3_length: 14
v_call: TRBV19
d_call: NA
cdr3_aa: CASSMNRDGETQYF
cdr3_nt: TGTGCCAGTAGTATGAACAGGGACGGAGAGACCCAGTACTTC

clone_size: few
j_call: TRBJ1-4
cdr3_length: 14
v_call: TRBV18
d_call: NA
cdr3_aa: CASSPVPGHGKLFF
cdr3_nt: TGTGCCAGCTCACCAGTCCCGGGACACGGGAAACTGTTTTTT

clone_size: NA
j_call: TRBJ2-2
cdr3_length: 15
v_call: TRBV30
d_call: NA
cdr3_aa: CAWSVRRSNTGELFF
cdr3_nt: TGTGCCTGGAGTGTACGCAGGTCGAACACCGGGGAGCTGTTTTTT

clone_size: once
j_call: TRBJ2-3
cdr3_length: 14
v_call: TRBV19
d_call: TRBD1
cdr3_aa: CASSNQQGWDTQYF
cdr3_nt: TGTGCCAGTAGTAACCAACAGGGGTGGGATACGCAGTATTTT

clone_size: NA
j_call: TRBJ1-6
cdr3_length: 15
v_call: TRBV19
d_call: NA
cdr3_aa: CASSRSVTDNSPLHF
cdr3_nt: TGTGCCAGTTCGCGCTCGGTCACCGATAATTCACCCCTCCACTTT

clone_size: once
j_call: TRBJ1-5
cdr3_length: 14
v_call: TRBV6-5
d_call: NA
cdr3_aa: CASSRRTDTRPQHF
cdr3_nt: TGTGCCAGCTCTCGACGGACAGATACCAGGCCCCAGCATTTT

clone_size: NA
j_call: TRBJ2-1
cdr3_length: 13
v_call: TRBV11-1
d_call: NA
cdr3_aa: CASSPRSYNEQFF
cdr3_nt: TGTGCCAGCAGCCCCCGCTCCTACAATGAGCAGTTCTTC

clone_size: NA
j_call: TRBJ2-7
cdr3_length: 12
v_call: TRBV25-1
d_call: NA
cdr3_aa: CASSERSYEQYF
cdr3_nt: TGTGCCAGCAGTGAGAGGAGCTACGAGCAGTACTTC

clone_size: NA
j_call: TRBJ1-1
cdr3_length: 13
v_call: TRBV2
d_call: NA
cdr3_aa: CASSGQMNTEAFF
cdr3_nt: TGTGCCAGCAGTGGGCAAATGAACACTGAAGCTTTCTTT

clone_size: many
j_call: TRBJ2-3
cdr3_length: 13
v_call: TRBV19
d_call: NA
cdr3_aa: CASSYSYTDTQYF
cdr3_nt: TGTGCCAGTAGTTACAGCTACACAGATACGCAGTATTTT

clone_size: NA
j_call: TRBJ2-7
cdr3_length: 15
v_call: TRBV10-1
d_call: TRBD2
cdr3_aa: CATLGTSGDTYEQYF
cdr3_nt: TGCGCCACCCTAGGGACTAGCGGGGATACCTACGAGCAGTACTTC

clone_size: NA
j_call: TRBJ2-5
cdr3_length: 16
v_call: TRBV5-6
d_call: NA
cdr3_aa: CASSLEVTKSLETQYF
cdr3_nt: TGTGCCAGCAGCTTGGAGGTCACCAAGTCGTTGGAGACCCAGTACTTC

clone_size: few
j_call: TRBJ2-7
cdr3_length: 11
v_call: TRBV29-1
d_call: NA
cdr3_aa: CSAGGSYEQYF
cdr3_nt: TGCAGCGCCGGGGGCTCCTACGAGCAGTACTTC

clone_size: NA
j_call: TRBJ1-1
cdr3_length: 16
v_call: TRBV7-2
d_call: TRBD1
cdr3_aa: CASSPTGGRMNTEAFF
cdr3_nt: TGTGCCAGCAGCCCGACAGGGGGAAGGATGAACACTGAAGCTTTCTTT